This TCR beta chain was sequenced during a study of CXCR3-negative and CXCR3-positive naive CD8 T cells. Cells classed as naive CD8+ T cells were CD45RO-CCR7+CD27+CD95-. The libraries of TRB cDNA were constructed through 5' RACE using UMI labels. TCRdb re-called the 5' RACE reads, yielding one record per CDR3 amino acid sequence without DNA. This sample's clone table lists about 50,000 distinct CDR3 sequences. About this clonotype itself: Its antigen is still unknown.

General study results and limits: Relative to memory CD8+ cells, whose diversity was much lower, both naive subsets had comparably high diversity. CXCR3-negative naive cells had less hydrophobic TRB CDR3s than did CXCR3-positive naive cells.

The sequencing input was naive CXCR3+ CD8+ T cells from blood. Subset in this sample: CD45RO-CCR7+CD27+CD95- naive CD8+ T cells expressing CXCR3 (TNR3+). The receptor comes from a human donor in good health. Some clones in this sample may be carry-over from other donors' samples.

The CDR3 sequence: CSARLADNEQFF. The rearrangement links TRBV20-1 to TRBJ2-1; the D call of TRBD2 rests on TCRdb alone, since no DNA is present to check it. The CDR3 sequence is 12 residues long. Per germline, CDR1 DFQATT and CDR2 SNEGSKA (reference sequence).